This TCR beta chain was recorded in a study of blood T cell repertoires in COVID-19. Looking at the study overall: COVID-19 samples from acute and convalescent phases originated in the United States, Italy and Spain. PBMCs, B-cell-depleted T cells, or T cells were the source of the cDNA or gDNA that made up the material.

The V end lost 7 bases, the J end lost 5 bases, and 17 bases lay between the germline ends. In germline, CDR1 is MDHEN, CDR2 SYDVKM. The CDR3 is 14 amino acids. Authors' data handling: Reference gene primer amplification gave nucleated cell count estimates. The data were produced by immunoSEQ multiplex PCR, yet TCRdb's version contains in-frame clones alone and is incomplete. The V and J calls and clone size are taken from that table; D and trimming were inferred from the DNA. Of about 110,000 clones in the sample, approximately 80% are singletons; the top ten hold approximately 0.77%. Sequenced input: peripheral blood. This chain uses TRBV28 with TRBJ1-1; perhaps TRBD1 as D (6 bases). This receptor was obtained from a woman between 65 and 79 years old with acute or convalescent COVID-19. Written as DNA, the CDR3 is TGTGCCAGCACCCTTGCAGGGGACGGAACTGAAGCTTTCTTT. It translates to CASTLAGDGTEAFF.